The 14 T cell receptor beta chains given below trace back to one sample, sequenced in a study of technical replicates of blood from four donors. The protocol was immunoSEQ multiplex PCR, while the TCRdb copy is restricted to in-frame clones and leaves out a portion. The sample includes 75,000 to 95,000 clones, roughly 94% of them seen just once. Input material: T cells isolated from PBMCs. All receptors come from a human donor in good health.

This chain uses TRBV5-1 with TRBJ2-5; TRBD2 is a possible D gene (6 bases). The CDR3 sequence is 14 residues long. The germline V gene encodes CDR1 SGHRS and CDR2 YFSETQ. V lost 0 bases, J lost 5 bases, and 11 bases lay in between. In DNA form, the CDR3 reads TGCGCCAGCAGCTTGGGGACTACAAGGGAGACCCAGTACTTC. Translation gives CASSLGTTRETQYF.

This clone appeared a single time. V and J are TRBV6-4 and TRBJ1-2, with D possibly matching TRBD1 (6 bases). CDR1 is MRHNA, CDR2 SNTAGT, per germline. The ends were cut back, 3 bases at V and 3 bases at J, with 14 bases in the middle. CDR3 size: 15 residues. The CDR3 protein is CASSDPSTGYYGYTF. The CDR3 DNA reads TGTGCCAGCAGTGATCCCTCAACAGGGTACTATGGCTACACCTTC.

J is TRBJ1-1 and V is TRBV7-8; TRBD1 aligns across 8 bases. Germline V lookup: CDR1 SGHVS, CDR2 FQNEAQ. There are 14 residues in the CDR3. V was pared by 5 bases and J by 4 bases, with 6 bases of the junction left unmatched. The CDR3 reads CASSKQGEITEAFF. The CDR3 DNA sequence: TGTGCCAGCAGCAAACAGGGGGAGATCACTGAAGCTTTCTTT.

The rearrangement uses TRBV5-1 and TRBJ2-7; tentatively, D is TRBD1 (5 bases). Trimming shortened V by 4 bases and J by 11 bases, and 16 bases separated the two germline ends. This CDR3 is 12 amino acids long. The germline CDR1 and CDR2 sequences are SGHRS and YFSETQ. CDR3 coding DNA: TGCGCCAGCAGCCCAACAGGACAAGGGGAGTACTTC. Protein: CASSPTGQGEYF.

The chain is built from TRBV9 and TRBJ1-4; TRBD1 agrees at 9 bases. CDR1 is SGDLS and CDR2 is YYNGEE in the germline V gene. The CDR3 has 15 amino acids. V gave up 0 bases and J gave up 10 bases; unmatched junction bases: 7. The CDR3 DNA reads TGTGCCAGCAGCGTAGAGGGGACAGGGTTTGGAAAACTGTTTTTT. Translated: CASSVEGTGFGKLFF.

The chain joins TRBV27 to TRBJ2-7; possible D gene TRBD1, 7 bases. The germline gives CDR1 MNHEY, CDR2 SMNVEV (reference sequence). V was shortened by 6 bases and J by 2 bases, with 14 bases between the two germline ends. CDR3 length: 14 amino acids. The DNA of the CDR3 is TGTGCCAGCAGCCAGGGGGGCTCGGCCTACGAGCAGTACTTC. The encoded protein is CASSQGGSAYEQYF.

The CDR3 nucleotides read TGTGCCAGCAGCCCTATTCCACAGCCCCAGCATTTT. This encodes CASSPIPQPQHF. This chain links TRBV28 with TRBJ1-5; unclear D gene. V was pared by 6 bases and J by 7 bases, with 10 bases between. Looked up from germline, CDR1 is MDHEN and CDR2 is SYDVKM. The CDR3 runs 12 residues.

The V and J genes are TRBV11-2 and TRBJ1-1; a possible D gene is TRBD1 (5 bases). This CDR3 is built from 16 residues. Germline loops: CDR1 SGHAT, CDR2 FQNNGV. Trimming removed 2 bases at V and 0 bases at J, with 13 bases between. In DNA form, the CDR3 reads TGTGCCAGCAGCTTAAGGGGCGGGACGCTGAACACTGAAGCTTTCTTT. Residues: CASSLRGGTLNTEAFF.

V is TRBV7-8 and J is TRBJ1-5, with a tentative D call TRBD1 (6 bases). CDR1 is SGHVS, CDR2 FQNEAQ, per germline. V lost 3 bases and J lost 5, with 14 bases in between. The CDR3 is 15 residues long. CDR3 sequence (DNA): TGTGCCAGCAGCTTCGAGCAGGGGAGGGATCAGCCCCAGCATTTT. Protein sequence: CASSFEQGRDQPQHF.

Comments on this clone: An end of the junction differs from the germline gene, which may be a read error. The chain joins TRBV7-6 to TRBJ2-7; D remains ambiguous. The germline gives CDR1 SGHVS, CDR2 FNYEAQ. CDR3 length equals 14 residues. As DNA, the CDR3 is TGTGCCAGCAGCTTAGGTGGGCCATCCTCCGAGCAGTACTTC. Protein: CASSLGGPSSEQYF.

The rearrangement uses TRBV5-1 and TRBJ2-7; TRBD2 matches 12 bases. Looked up from germline, CDR1 is SGHRS and CDR2 is YFSETQ. The ends lost 4 bases at V and 6 bases at J; junction bases unmatched: 11. The CDR3 runs to 16 residues. The CDR3 region has the DNA TGCGCCAGCAGCATGACTAGCGGGAGTATCAGCTCCGAGCAGTACTTC. Its translation: CASSMTSGSISSEQYF.

The chain employs TRBV6-6 and TRBJ2-3, with D perhaps matching TRBD2 (7 bases). Germline V gene data show CDR1 as MNHNY and CDR2 as SVGAGI (reference sequence). Deletions cut 0 bases from V and 0 bases from J, with 10 bases between. This CDR3 region has 16 residues. CDR3 coding DNA: TGTGCCAGCAGTTACTCGGGGGGGGCTAGCACAGATACGCAGTATTTT. It specifies CASSYSGGASTDTQYF.

The genes are TRBV7-9 and TRBJ2-5, with TRBD2 matching over 8 bases. Germline loops: CDR1 SEHNR, CDR2 FQNEAQ (reference sequence). CDR3 size: 16 residues. Germline trimming cut 6 bases from V and 0 bases from J; bases unmatched to any gene: 9. CDR3 in amino acids: CASSLSRGGYQETQYF. DNA for the CDR3: TGTGCCAGCAGTCTATCCCGGGGGGGGTACCAAGAGACCCAGTACTTC. The complete variable domain, with remaining parts taken from reference TRBV7-9 and TRBJ2-5, reads DTGVSQNPRHKITKRGQNVTFRCDPISEHNRLYWYRQTLGQGPEFLTYFQNEAQLEKSRLLSDRFSAERPKGSFSTLEIQRTEQGDSAMYLCASSLSRGGYQETQYFGPGTRLLVL.

The chain employs TRBV5-1 and TRBJ1-1, with 8 bases identical to TRBD1. The length of the CDR3 is 14 residues. Germline CDR1 SGHRS, CDR2 YFSETQ. V was pared by 0 bases and J by 8 bases, with 6 bases of the junction left unmatched. The CDR3 DNA reads as TGCGCCAGCAGCTTGGGTACAGGGGGTAAAGAAGCTTTCTTT. Amino acids: CASSLGTGGKEAFF.